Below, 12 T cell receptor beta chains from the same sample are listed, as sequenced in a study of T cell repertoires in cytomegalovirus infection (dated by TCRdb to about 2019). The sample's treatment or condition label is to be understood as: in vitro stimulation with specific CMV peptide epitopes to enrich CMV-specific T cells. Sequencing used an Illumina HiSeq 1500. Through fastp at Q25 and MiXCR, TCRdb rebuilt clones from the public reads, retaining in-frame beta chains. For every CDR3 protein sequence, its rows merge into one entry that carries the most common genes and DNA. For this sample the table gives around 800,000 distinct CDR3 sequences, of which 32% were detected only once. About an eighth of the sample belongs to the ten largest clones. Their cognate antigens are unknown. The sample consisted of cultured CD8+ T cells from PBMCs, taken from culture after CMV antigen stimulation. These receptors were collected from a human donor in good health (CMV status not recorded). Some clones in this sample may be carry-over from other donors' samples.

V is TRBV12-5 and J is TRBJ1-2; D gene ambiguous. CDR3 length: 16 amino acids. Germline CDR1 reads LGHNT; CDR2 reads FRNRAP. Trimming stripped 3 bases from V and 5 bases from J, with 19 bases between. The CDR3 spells CASGFKPTNLGYGYTF. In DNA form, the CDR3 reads TGTGCTAGTGGTTTCAAACCGACTAACCTAGGATATGGCTACACCTTC. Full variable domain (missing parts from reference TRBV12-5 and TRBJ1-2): DARVTQTPRHKVTEMGQEVTMRCQPILGHNTVFWYRQTMMQGLELLAYFRNRAPLDDSGMPKDRFSAEMPDATLATLKIQPSEPRDSAVYFCASGFKPTNLGYGYTFGSGTRLTVV.

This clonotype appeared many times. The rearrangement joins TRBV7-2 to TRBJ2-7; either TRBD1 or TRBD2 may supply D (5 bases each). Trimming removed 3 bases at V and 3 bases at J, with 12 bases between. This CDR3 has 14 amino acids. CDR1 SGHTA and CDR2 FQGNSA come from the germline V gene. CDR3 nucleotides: TGTGCCAGCAGCTTCCGGGACGGTAACTACGAGCAGTACTTC. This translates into CASSFRDGNYEQYF. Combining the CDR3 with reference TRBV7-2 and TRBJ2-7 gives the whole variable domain GAGVSQSPSNKVTEKGKDVELRCDPISGHTALYWYRQSLGQGLEFLIYFQGNSAPDKSGLPSDRFSAERTGGSVSTLTIQRTQQEDSAVYLCASSFRDGNYEQYFGPGTRLTVT.

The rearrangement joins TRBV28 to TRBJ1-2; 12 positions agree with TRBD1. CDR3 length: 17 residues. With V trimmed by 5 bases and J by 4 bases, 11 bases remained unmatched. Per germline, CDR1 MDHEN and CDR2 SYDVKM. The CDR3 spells CASSETGTGGAGYGYTF. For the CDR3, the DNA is TGTGCCAGCAGTGAGACCGGGACAGGGGGCGCGGGCTATGGCTACACCTTC.

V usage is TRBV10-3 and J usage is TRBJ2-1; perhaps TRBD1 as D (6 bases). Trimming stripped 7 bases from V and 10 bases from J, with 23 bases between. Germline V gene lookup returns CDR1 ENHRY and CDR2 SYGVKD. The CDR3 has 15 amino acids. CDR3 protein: CAIILDRLMVKEQFF. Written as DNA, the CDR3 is TGTGCCATCATTCTTGACAGGCTTATGGTAAAGGAGCAGTTCTTC.

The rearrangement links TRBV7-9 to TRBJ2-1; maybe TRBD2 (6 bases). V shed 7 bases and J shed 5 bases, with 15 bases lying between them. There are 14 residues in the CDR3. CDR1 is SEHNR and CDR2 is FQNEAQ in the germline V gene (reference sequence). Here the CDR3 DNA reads TGTGCCAGCAACGAAGGCGGGGCGAACAATGAGCAGTTCTTC. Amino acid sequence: CASNEGGANNEQFF.

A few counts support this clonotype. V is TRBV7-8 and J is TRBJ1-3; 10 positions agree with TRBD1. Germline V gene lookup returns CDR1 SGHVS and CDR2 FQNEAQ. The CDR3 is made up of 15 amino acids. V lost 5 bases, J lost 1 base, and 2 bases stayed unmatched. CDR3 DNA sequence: TGTGCCAGCAGCACGGGACAGGGGTCTGGAAACACCATATATTTT. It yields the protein CASSTGQGSGNTIYF.

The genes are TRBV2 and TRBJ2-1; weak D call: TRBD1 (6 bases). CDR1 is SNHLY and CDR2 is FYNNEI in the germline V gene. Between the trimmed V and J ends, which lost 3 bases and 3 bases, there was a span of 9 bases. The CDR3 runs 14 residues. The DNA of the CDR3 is TGTGCCAGCAGTGACGCACAGGGCTACAATGAGCAGTTCTTC. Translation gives CASSDAQGYNEQFF. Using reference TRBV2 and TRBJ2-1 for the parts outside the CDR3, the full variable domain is EPEVTQTPSHQVTQMGQEVILRCVPISNHLYFYWYRQILGQKVEFLVSFYNNEISEKSEIFDDQFSVERPDGSNFTLKIRSTKLEDSAMYFCASSDAQGYNEQFFGPGTRLTVL.

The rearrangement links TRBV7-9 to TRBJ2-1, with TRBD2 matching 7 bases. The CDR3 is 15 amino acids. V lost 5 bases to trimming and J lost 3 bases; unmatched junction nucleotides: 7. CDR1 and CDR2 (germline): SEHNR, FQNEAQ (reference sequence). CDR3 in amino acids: CASSPTSALYNEQFF. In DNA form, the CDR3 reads TGTGCCAGCAGCCCTACTAGCGCCCTCTACAATGAGCAGTTCTTC.

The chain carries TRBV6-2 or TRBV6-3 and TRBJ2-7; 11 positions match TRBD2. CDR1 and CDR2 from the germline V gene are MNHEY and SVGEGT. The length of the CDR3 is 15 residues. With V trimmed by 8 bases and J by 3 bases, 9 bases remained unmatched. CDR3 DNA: TGTGCCAGCGGATCACTAGCGGGAGAAGGCTACGAGCAGTACGTC. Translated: CASGSLAGEGYEQYV.

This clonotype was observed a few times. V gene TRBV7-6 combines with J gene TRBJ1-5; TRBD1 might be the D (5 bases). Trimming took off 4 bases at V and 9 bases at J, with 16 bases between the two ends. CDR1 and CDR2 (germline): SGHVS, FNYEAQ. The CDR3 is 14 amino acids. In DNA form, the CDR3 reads TGTGCCAGCAGCTACGGGACGGGTATTTTGCCCCAGCATTTT. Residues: CASSYGTGILPQHF.

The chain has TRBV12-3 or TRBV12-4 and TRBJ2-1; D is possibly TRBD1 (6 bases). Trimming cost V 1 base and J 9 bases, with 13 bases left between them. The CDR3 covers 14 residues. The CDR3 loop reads CASSLEGVAVEQFF. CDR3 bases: TGTGCCAGCAGTTTAGAGGGGGTGGCTGTTGAGCAGTTCTTC.

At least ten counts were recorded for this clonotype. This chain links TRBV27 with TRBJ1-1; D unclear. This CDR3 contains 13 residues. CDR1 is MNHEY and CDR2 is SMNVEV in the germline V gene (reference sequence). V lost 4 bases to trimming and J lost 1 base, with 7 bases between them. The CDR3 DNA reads TGTGCCAGCAGTTGGGCCGAGAACACTGAAGCTTTCTTT. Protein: CASSWAENTEAFF.